This T cell receptor beta chain emerged from a study of T-cell reconstitution after alpha-beta-depleted transplantation in children. The study, taken as a whole, reports: Reported findings indicate that, about two months after transplant, alpha-beta T cells came from several hundred expanded clones, which were derived from non-depleted graft cells. Most T-cell counts and diversity one year after the transplant came from T cells that were newly produced.

Preparation of the TCRbeta library involved a method that used unique molecular identifiers. Each CDR3 protein is one row after TCRdb ran MiXCR on the PCR reads. The sample yields about 260,000 distinct CDR3 sequences, around 10% seen once. This clonotype was found many times. Its antigen is still unknown. The TCR originated in a male patient between 2 and 10 years old who had a stem cell transplant for chronic granulomatous disease, so the T cells may come from the graft donor. The sample was peripheral blood, taken 180 days after TCRalphabeta/CD19-depleted stem cell transplant.

The CDR3 loop is CASSFYRTANTGELFF. The DNA of the CDR3 is TGCGCCAGCAGCTTCTACAGGACAGCGAACACCGGGGAGCTGTTTTTT. V usage is TRBV5-1 and J usage is TRBJ2-2; weak D call: TRBD1 (6 bases). The germline V and J ends were trimmed by 2 bases and 0 bases, with 11 bases remaining between them. Per germline, CDR1 SGHRS and CDR2 YFSETQ. There are 16 residues in the CDR3.